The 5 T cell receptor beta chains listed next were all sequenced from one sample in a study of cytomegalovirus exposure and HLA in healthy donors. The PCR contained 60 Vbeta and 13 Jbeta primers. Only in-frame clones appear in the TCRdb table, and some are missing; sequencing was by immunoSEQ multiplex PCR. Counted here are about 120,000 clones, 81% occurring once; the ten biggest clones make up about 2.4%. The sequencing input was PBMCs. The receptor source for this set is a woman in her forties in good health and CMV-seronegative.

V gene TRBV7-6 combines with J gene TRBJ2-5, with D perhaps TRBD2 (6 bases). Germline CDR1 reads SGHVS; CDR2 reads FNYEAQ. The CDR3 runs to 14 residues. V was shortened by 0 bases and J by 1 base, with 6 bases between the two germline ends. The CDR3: CASSLAGGQETQYF. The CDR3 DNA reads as TGTGCCAGCAGCTTAGCGGGGGGCCAAGAGACCCAGTACTTC.

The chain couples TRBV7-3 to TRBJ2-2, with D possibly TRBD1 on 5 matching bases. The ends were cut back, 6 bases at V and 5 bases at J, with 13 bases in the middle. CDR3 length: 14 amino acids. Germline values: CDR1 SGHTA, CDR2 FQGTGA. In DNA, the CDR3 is TGTGCCAGCAGGCTTATTTCAGGGACCGGGGAGCTGTTTTTT. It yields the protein CASRLISGTGELFF. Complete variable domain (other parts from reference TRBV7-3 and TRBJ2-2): GAGVSQTPSNKVTEKGKYVELRCDPISGHTALYWYRQSLGQGPEFLIYFQGTGAADDSGLPNDRFFAVRPEGSVSTLKIQRTERGDSAVYLCASRLISGTGELFFGEGSRLTVL.

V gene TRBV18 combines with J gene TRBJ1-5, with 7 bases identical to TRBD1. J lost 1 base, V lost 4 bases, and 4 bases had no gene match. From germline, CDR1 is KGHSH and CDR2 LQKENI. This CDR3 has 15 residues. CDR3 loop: CASSLQGGSNQPQHF. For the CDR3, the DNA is TGTGCCAGCTCACTCCAGGGGGGAAGCAATCAGCCCCAGCATTTT.

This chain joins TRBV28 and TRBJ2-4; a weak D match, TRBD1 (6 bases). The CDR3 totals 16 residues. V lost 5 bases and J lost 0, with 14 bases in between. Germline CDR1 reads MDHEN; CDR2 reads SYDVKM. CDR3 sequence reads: CASSPPGTLAKNIQYF. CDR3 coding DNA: TGTGCCAGCAGTCCTCCCGGGACACTAGCCAAAAACATTCAGTACTTC.

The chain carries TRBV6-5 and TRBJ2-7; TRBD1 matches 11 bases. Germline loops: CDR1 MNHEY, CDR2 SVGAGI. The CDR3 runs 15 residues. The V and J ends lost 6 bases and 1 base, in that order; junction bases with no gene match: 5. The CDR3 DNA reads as TGTGCCAGCAGGGGGGGGACAGGGGGATCCTACGAGCAGTACTTC. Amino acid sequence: CASRGGTGGSYEQYF.